The 29 T cell receptor beta chains below come from one sample, sequenced in a study of T cell changes during pregnancy in multiple sclerosis. Produced via immunoSEQ multiplex PCR; TCRdb's table is partial and in-frame only. Among roughly 100,000 clones listed, about 89% were seen once. Sequencing was performed on peripheral blood, taken after pregnancy. The receptors originated from a female donor with multiple sclerosis, enrolled in a pregnancy study.

There are a few counts of this clone. The chain carries TRBV7-9 and TRBJ1-2; TRBD1 agrees at 7 bases. The V gene's germline CDR1 is SEHNR and CDR2 FQNEAQ (reference sequence). This CDR3 comprises 14 residues. Germline trimming cut 6 bases from V and 5 bases from J; bases unmatched to any gene: 9. Here the CDR3 reads CASRPRTGEYGYTF. CDR3 sequence (DNA): TGTGCCAGCAGACCTAGGACAGGAGAGTATGGCTACACCTTC. The full variable domain, its missing parts supplied by reference TRBV7-9 and TRBJ1-2, is DTGVSQNPRHKITKRGQNVTFRCDPISEHNRLYWYRQTLGQGPEFLTYFQNEAQLEKSRLLSDRFSAERPKGSFSTLEIQRTEQGDSAMYLCASRPRTGEYGYTFGSGTRLTVV.

The rearrangement joins TRBV6-1 to TRBJ1-5; tentative D call: TRBD1 (5 bases). Germline V gene data show CDR1 as MNHNS and CDR2 as SASEGT. V lost 5 bases and J 7 bases, leaving 12 bases between the germline ends. The CDR3 is made up of 13 amino acids. CDR3 coding DNA: TGTGCCAGCAGTCCCAGGGTAGAACAGCCCCAGCATTTT. Protein product: CASSPRVEQPQHF.

V usage is TRBV4-2 and J usage is TRBJ2-3, with TRBD2 matching 10 bases. V shed 0 bases, J shed 6 bases, and the junction held 21 bases outside the gene matches. In germline, CDR1 is LGHNA, CDR2 YNFKEQ. CDR3 length: 21 residues. Here the CDR3 reads CASSQEGGQRGGPRRRDTQYF. In nucleotides, the CDR3 is TGTGCCAGCAGCCAAGAAGGGGGGCAGCGGGGGGGCCCGAGGCGGAGGGATACGCAGTATTTT.

This clone is a singleton in its sample. The J gene is TRBJ2-7, the V gene TRBV9; D unclear. Trimming removed 0 bases at V and 5 bases at J, with 12 bases between. Germline V gene data show CDR1 as SGDLS and CDR2 as YYNGEE. This CDR3 region has 14 residues. The CDR3 region is CASSVDPSLDEQYF. For the CDR3, the DNA is TGTGCCAGCAGCGTAGACCCTAGTCTCGACGAGCAGTACTTC.

This chain links TRBV6-6 with TRBJ2-1; 10 nucleotides match TRBD2. The CDR3 extends over 13 amino acids. The V gene end was trimmed by 10 bases and the J gene end by 6 bases; junction bases not matched to a gene: 6. Germline-derived CDR1 and CDR2 are MNHNY and SVGAGI (reference sequence). The CDR3 DNA reads TGTGCCATAGATAGCGGGGGGCGCAATGAGCAGTTCTTC. This gives the protein CAIDSGGRNEQFF.

CDR3 in amino acids: CASSLDAGGDTQYF. In nucleotides, the CDR3 is TGTGCCAGCAGCTTGGATGCAGGGGGAGATACGCAGTATTTT. This chain connects TRBV5-6 to TRBJ2-3; 7 positions match TRBD1. Germline V gene sequence: CDR1 SGHDT, CDR2 YYEEEE. This CDR3 region has 14 residues. V shed 0 bases, J shed 5 bases, and the junction held 3 bases outside the gene matches.

The genes are TRBV5-1 and TRBJ1-1; D ambiguous. The germline gives CDR1 SGHRS, CDR2 YFSETQ. V was clipped by 4 bases and J by 4 bases, with 14 bases between them. The CDR3 runs to 14 residues. CDR3 DNA: TGCGCCAGCAGCCCCTTCGTTGGAGCCACTGAAGCTTTCTTT. Amino acids: CASSPFVGATEAFF.

The chain carries TRBV15 and TRBJ1-2, with D tentatively TRBD1 (6 bases). V was pared by 1 base and J by 8 bases, with 17 bases between. This CDR3 is built from 15 residues. Germline CDR1 is LNHNV and CDR2 is YYDKDF (reference sequence). CDR3 amino acids: CATSRAWGPDGGYTF. Written as DNA, the CDR3 is TGTGCCACCAGCAGAGCATGGGGGCCCGATGGGGGCTACACCTTC. The full variable domain, its missing parts supplied by reference TRBV15 and TRBJ1-2, is DAMVIQNPRYQVTQFGKPVTLSCSQTLNHNVMYWYQQKSSQAPKLLFHYYDKDFNNEADTPDNFQSRRPNTSFCFLDIRSPGLGDTAMYLCATSRAWGPDGGYTFGSGTRLTVV.

The CDR3 nucleotides are TGTGCCAGCAGTCCCCTGGGACTGGGGAACGGGGGCTACACCTTC. Translating it yields CASSPLGLGNGGYTF. The chain has TRBV6-5 and TRBJ1-2, with D possibly being TRBD1 (5 bases). The germline V and J ends were trimmed by 5 bases and 8 bases, with 21 bases remaining between them. The CDR3 sequence is 15 residues long. Germline lookup yields CDR1 MNHEY and CDR2 SVGAGI.

The chain combines TRBV14 with TRBJ2-5, with D possibly matching TRBD2 (6 bases). V gave up 4 bases and J gave up 2 bases, with 29 bases separating them. This CDR3 contains 20 residues. In germline, CDR1 is SGHDN, CDR2 FVKESK. In DNA, the CDR3 is TGTGCCAGCAGCCGTGTCCGGGACTCCAGATTTACCCCCACACAAGAGACCCAGTACTTC. Its protein product is CASSRVRDSRFTPTQETQYF.

The CDR3 nucleotides read TGTGCCATCAGTGAGTATCAGGAGGGGGCAGACGAGCAGTACTTC. Amino acids: CAISEYQEGADEQYF. The V gene is TRBV10-3, the J gene TRBJ2-7; a weak D match, TRBD1 (7 bases). Germline CDR1 and CDR2: ENHRY and SYGVKD. The V end lost 1 base, the J end lost 5 bases, and 15 bases lay between the germline ends. This CDR3 spans 15 amino acids.

This clone has more than one count but fewer than ten. CDR3 loop: CAWGPKRGQGDEKLFF. CDR3 DNA: TGTGCCTGGGGACCAAAACGGGGACAGGGGGACGAAAAACTGTTTTTT. The chain links TRBV30 to TRBJ1-4, with 11 nucleotides matching TRBD1. Germline V gene sequence: CDR1 GTSNPN, CDR2 SVGIG (reference sequence). The CDR3 totals 16 residues. V shed 5 bases, J shed 8 bases, and the junction held 13 bases outside the gene matches.

V usage is TRBV15 and J usage is TRBJ1-2; 8 bases line up with TRBD1. This CDR3 is 15 amino acids long. The ends lost 5 bases at V and 7 bases at J; junction bases unmatched: 12. CDR1 LNHNV and CDR2 YYDKDF come from the germline V gene (reference sequence). The CDR3 sequence: CATSSRQGRYGGYTF. DNA of the CDR3: TGTGCCACCAGCTCCCGACAGGGGCGGTACGGTGGCTACACCTTC.

The chain employs TRBV2 and TRBJ2-7, with 9 bases fitting TRBD2. Germline CDR1 SNHLY, CDR2 FYNNEI. V trimming: 9 bases; J trimming: 2 bases; junction bases outside the gene matches: 8. The CDR3 is 14 residues long. CDR3 sequence reads: CARETLAGAYEQYF. The CDR3 coding sequence is TGTGCCAGAGAGACATTAGCGGGGGCCTACGAGCAGTACTTC.

CDR3 protein: CASSPTANTGELFF. The CDR3 DNA reads TGCGCCAGCAGTCCGACAGCGAACACCGGGGAGCTGTTTTTT. The chain is built from TRBV5-1 and TRBJ2-2; D possibly corresponds to TRBD1 (5 bases). The germline V and J ends were trimmed by 5 bases and 0 bases, with 8 bases remaining between them. The germline V gene has CDR1 SGHRS and CDR2 YFSETQ. This CDR3 region has 14 residues.

This chain joins TRBV5-6 and TRBJ2-7, with 10 bases aligning to TRBD1. The CDR3 contains 14 residues. CDR1 SGHDT and CDR2 YYEEEE come from the germline V gene. The J segment lost 5 bases and the V segment lost 2 bases, leaving 4 bases of the junction unmatched. The CDR3 protein is CASSLRTGGNEQYF. DNA for the CDR3: TGTGCCAGCAGCTTAAGGACAGGGGGAAACGAGCAGTACTTC.

The rearrangement joins TRBV9 to TRBJ1-4; D is perhaps TRBD1 (5 bases). This CDR3 region has 14 residues. CDR1 and CDR2 from the germline V gene are SGDLS and YYNGEE. V lost 1 base and J 3 bases, leaving 7 bases between the germline ends. This CDR3 reads CASSVQGSNEKLFF. The DNA for the CDR3 is TGTGCCAGCAGCGTACAGGGTTCTAATGAAAAACTGTTTTTT.

The sample holds one count of this clone. The chain couples TRBV6-1 to TRBJ1-2; 7 bases align to TRBD1. The V and J ends lost 1 base and 6 bases, in that order; junction bases with no gene match: 8. Germline assignment: CDR1 MNHNS and CDR2 SASEGT. This CDR3 is built from 15 residues. The CDR3 DNA reads TGTGCCAGCAGTGAAGGGACAGGAGGGGCGGATGGCTACACCTTC. This translates into CASSEGTGGADGYTF.

The CDR3 spells CASTDRANQPQHF. The CDR3 nucleotides read TGTGCCAGCACTGACAGGGCGAATCAGCCCCAGCATTTT. V and J are TRBV6-1 and TRBJ1-5; 7 bases map to TRBD1. Germline V gene lookup returns CDR1 MNHNS and CDR2 SASEGT. J gave up 4 bases and V 7 bases, and 4 bases lay outside the gene matches. This CDR3 has 13 amino acids.

This clone has just one count. The gene calls are TRBV5-1 and TRBJ2-5, with 7 bases matching TRBD1. Trimming cost V 0 bases and J 4 bases; bases outside gene matches: 3. The germline CDR1 and CDR2 sequences are SGHRS and YFSETQ. This CDR3 contains 14 residues. CDR3 bases: TGCGCCAGCAGCTTGGCGACAGGGCGAGAGACCCAGTACTTC. This encodes CASSLATGRETQYF.

J is TRBJ2-7 and V is TRBV5-1; 10 bases fit TRBD2. This CDR3 region has 16 residues. Germline V gene lookup returns CDR1 SGHRS and CDR2 YFSETQ. With V trimmed by 4 bases and J by 2 bases, 9 bases remained unmatched. The CDR3: CASSLVAGGSTYEQYF. The CDR3 bases are TGCGCCAGCAGCCTCGTAGCGGGGGGAAGTACCTACGAGCAGTACTTC.

The chain joins TRBV13 to TRBJ2-1; TRBD1 aligns across 11 bases. The CDR3 covers 15 residues. The germline CDR1 and CDR2 sequences are PRHDT and FYEKMQ (reference sequence). Germline trimming cut 5 bases from V and 4 bases from J; bases unmatched to any gene: 4. CDR3 amino acids: CASSPGTGGYNEQFF. Written as DNA, the CDR3 is TGTGCCAGCAGCCCCGGGACAGGGGGATACAATGAGCAGTTCTTC.

This chain joins TRBV4-1 and TRBJ2-4; the D gene is possibly TRBD1 (6 bases). Looked up from germline, CDR1 is MGHRA and CDR2 is YSYEKL. The CDR3 totals 17 residues. With 2 bases removed from V and 0 bases from J, the gap between germline ends came to 14 bases. CDR3 in amino acids: CASSQPNGQLAKNIQYF. The CDR3 DNA reads as TGCGCCAGCAGCCAACCCAACGGACAGTTAGCCAAAAACATTCAGTACTTC.

The rearrangement links TRBV11-3 to TRBJ2-5, with D unclear. The germline V gene has CDR1 SGHNT and CDR2 YENEEA. The CDR3 spans 13 residues. V lost 1 base, J lost 3 bases, and 6 bases lay in between. The CDR3 protein is CASSLGPKETQYF. The CDR3, as DNA: TGTGCCAGCAGCTTAGGGCCAAAAGAGACCCAGTACTTC.

This clone showed up many times. DNA for the CDR3: TGTGCCAGCAGCTCATGGACTGGGGAGACCCAGTACTTC. Encoded protein: CASSSWTGETQYF. The chain is built from TRBV11-2 and TRBJ2-5; D possibly corresponds to TRBD2 (5 bases). CDR1 SGHAT and CDR2 FQNNGV come from the germline V gene. The V end lost 4 bases, the J end lost 5 bases, and 11 bases lay between the germline ends. This CDR3 region has 13 residues.

The chain has TRBV4-1 and TRBJ2-2; 7 bases agree with TRBD1. The ends lost 1 base at V and 9 bases at J; junction bases unmatched: 11. Per germline, CDR1 MGHRA and CDR2 YSYEKL. The CDR3 runs to 16 residues. Written as DNA, the CDR3 is TGCGCCAGCAGCCAAGGCCCCGCCAGGGGGTCTTGGGAGCTGTTTTTT. Amino acids: CASSQGPARGSWELFF.

The chain links TRBV9 to TRBJ2-6; no clear D. The CDR3 runs 16 residues. V shed 0 bases and J shed 0 bases, with 7 bases lying between them. Germline lookup yields CDR1 SGDLS and CDR2 YYNGEE. Here the CDR3 DNA reads TGTGCCAGCAGCGTAGACTCGGGCTCTGGGGCCAACGTCCTGACTTTC. This gives the protein CASSVDSGSGANVLTF.

The chain is built from TRBV19 and TRBJ1-2; no definite D call. The CDR3 sequence is 14 residues long. Germline CDR1 LNHDA, CDR2 SQIVND (reference sequence). Deletions cut 5 bases from V and 1 base from J, with 11 bases between. The CDR3 reads CASSPNTINYGYTF. CDR3 DNA: TGTGCCAGTAGTCCGAACACCATTAACTATGGCTACACCTTC.

The J gene is TRBJ1-1, the V gene TRBV5-1; 8 bases map to TRBD1. The junction had 10 bases not matched to a gene; V was cut back by 5 bases and J by 10 bases. This CDR3 has 13 residues. Germline V gene sequence: CDR1 SGHRS, CDR2 YFSETQ. In DNA form, the CDR3 reads TGCGCCAGCAGTTTCCAGGGGGCTGAAGGAGCTTTCTTT. It yields the protein CASSFQGAEGAFF.